This TCR beta chain derives from a study of cytomegalovirus exposure and HLA in healthy donors. Overall study context: An earlier analysis identified 95 million to 120 million unique TCR beta sequences in about 180 million T cells. Drawn from HLA-typed donors, 65 million to 100 million unique TCRs were held in an early data release.

PCR employed 60 Vbeta and 13 Jbeta primers. Clones were sequenced by immunoSEQ multiplex PCR, and TCRdb holds only the in-frame ones, with some missing. There are some 170,000 clones in the sample; 80% occur only once, and roughly 9% lies in the top ten. V was trimmed by 1 base and J by 4 bases, leaving 11 bases between them. This CDR3 has 15 residues. Germline CDR1 reads GTSNPN; CDR2 reads SVGIG (reference sequence). The sample was PBMCs. The TCR sequence derives from a man between 18 and 29 years old in good health and CMV-seropositive. The chain carries TRBV30 and TRBJ2-6; tentative D call: TRBD1 (5 bases). CDR3 nucleotide sequence: TGTGCCTGGAGTGAGGGATCAGGGGGGGCCAACGTCCTGACTTTC. This sequence encodes CAWSEGSGGANVLTF. Based on the CDR3 plus reference TRBV30 and TRBJ2-6, the full variable domain is SQTIHQWPATLVQPVGSPLSLECTVEGTSNPNLYWYRQAAGRGLQLLFYSVGIGQISSEVPQNLSASRPQDRQFILSSKKLLLSDSGFYLCAWSEGSGGANVLTFGAGSRLTVL.